The rows below give T cell receptor beta chains drawn from one sample of a study of control samples from healthy donors and cancer patients. Profiling relied on immunoSEQ multiplex PCR, and the TCRdb table lists in-frame clones only, not all of them. The table records around 200,000 clones, over 85% of them present only once. The sequencing sample was made of blood. The receptors come from a man between 18 and 35 years old in good health. CDR3s leave out the opening cysteine and the closing phenylalanine or tryptophan. Each record gives: V gene, J gene, D gene, CDR3 protein. The D gene is left open where the match is weak.

>TRBV5-4|TRBJ2-3|-
ASSRGTRAYTQY
>TRBV14|TRBJ1-6|TRBD1
ASRYSGTGRSPLH
>TRBV2|TRBJ2-5|-
ASSENLLETQY
>TRBV7-9|TRBJ2-3|TRBD1
ASMPSGGDTQY
>TRBV5-1|TRBJ2-7|TRBD1
ASSPWTGVGEQY
>TRBV24-1|TRBJ2-1|-
ATGSLTGSSYNEQF
>TRBV27|TRBJ2-7|-
ASRRTLGLEYEQY
>TRBV29-1|TRBJ1-1|-
SVLSPNTEAF
>TRBV4-1|TRBJ2-5|TRBD2
ASSQGQGGEKTQY
>TRBV18|TRBJ1-2|-
ASSPGVQVNYGYT
>TRBV30|TRBJ2-2|-
AWSVRGANTGELF